The 20 T cell receptor beta chains below all came from one sample that was sequenced in a study of T-cell reconstitution after alpha-beta-depleted transplantation in children. Unique molecular identifiers were built into the TCRbeta library. TCRdb processed the PCR reads anew with MiXCR; each CDR3 protein has one entry. The sample has about 500,000 distinct CDR3 sequences, about 30% seen once. This specimen was PBMCs from the stem cell graft donor, taken from the stem cell graft. The receptors here all came from a human donor who donated a stem cell graft to a child with aplastic anemia.

This clonotype appeared a few times. The gene calls are TRBV12-3 or TRBV12-4 and TRBJ2-1; D is unclear. This CDR3 has 12 residues. The germline V and J ends were trimmed by 10 bases and 0 bases, with 7 bases remaining between them. As DNA, the CDR3 is TGTGCCACCACCAGCTCCTACAATGAGCAGTTCTTC. Its protein product is CATTSSYNEQFF.

The chain is built from TRBV12-3 or TRBV12-4 and TRBJ1-2; D is unresolved. Deletions cut 2 bases from V and 1 base from J, with 8 bases between. This CDR3 region has 14 residues. CDR3 loop: CASSLRPSNYGYTF. The CDR3 DNA follows: TGTGCCAGCAGTTTACGGCCGAGTAACTATGGCTACACCTTC.

V and J are TRBV5-8 and TRBJ2-5; a weak D match, TRBD1 (6 bases). Germline-derived CDR1 and CDR2 are SGHTS and YDEGEE. CDR3 size: 16 residues. Trimming took 0 bases from V and 4 from J, leaving 16 bases between them. For the CDR3, the DNA is TGTGCCAGCAGCTTGGCAGGAACAGGGCCTGGAGAGACCCAGTACTTC. Amino acid sequence: CASSLAGTGPGETQYF.

The chain links TRBV5-5 to TRBJ2-3; TRBD2 matches 9 bases. Germline lookup yields CDR1 SGHKS and CDR2 YYEKEE (reference sequence). The CDR3 is made up of 14 amino acids. Trimming at V came to 4 bases and at J to 5 bases, leaving 5 bases not matched to a gene. CDR3 sequence reads: CASSRAGGIDTQYF. The CDR3 DNA sequence: TGTGCCAGCAGCCGAGCGGGAGGAATAGATACGCAGTATTTT.

The rearrangement uses TRBV12-3 or TRBV12-4 and TRBJ1-4; perhaps TRBD1 as D (6 bases). This CDR3 comprises 17 residues. The ends were cut back, 2 bases at V and 8 bases at J, with 21 bases in the middle. The CDR3 loop reads CASSLNPGTTKGEKLFF. The CDR3 DNA reads TGTGCCAGCAGTTTAAACCCCGGGACAACCAAGGGGGAAAAACTGTTTTTT.

This clonotype showed up just a few times. The chain recombines TRBV7-2 with TRBJ1-2, with TRBD1 as a possible D gene (6 bases). Germline V lookup: CDR1 SGHTA, CDR2 FQGNSA. Trimming removed 1 base from V and 0 bases from J, with 9 bases in between. The CDR3 length is 15 residues. The CDR3 spells CASSLVGATNYGYTF. The CDR3 DNA follows: TGTGCCAGCAGCTTAGTGGGGGCCACTAACTATGGCTACACCTTC.

The rearrangement uses TRBV6-5 and TRBJ1-2; D unresolved. Deletions cut 0 bases from V and 6 bases from J, with 14 bases between. The CDR3 runs 15 residues. Germline-derived CDR1 and CDR2 are MNHEY and SVGAGI. The CDR3 here is CASSYSMDRPNGYTF. CDR3 DNA: TGTGCCAGCAGTTACTCGATGGACCGGCCCAATGGCTACACCTTC.

A few counts support this clonotype. The chain recombines TRBV20-1 with TRBJ2-1; 11 bases line up with TRBD2. Germline V lookup: CDR1 DFQATT, CDR2 SNEGSKA (reference sequence). V gave up 3 bases and J gave up 2 bases; unmatched junction bases: 9. The CDR3 has 17 residues. In DNA form, the CDR3 reads TGCAGTGCTAGGGTGATAGCGGGAGGGGCCCCCTACAATGAGCAGTTCTTC. Protein sequence: CSARVIAGGAPYNEQFF.

This sequence joins TRBV7-8 and TRBJ2-3; 7 bases fit TRBD2. CDR1 and CDR2 from the germline V gene are SGHVS and FQNEAQ. The CDR3 has 17 residues. J lost 7 bases, V lost 4 bases, and 17 bases had no gene match. CDR3 region: CASSSPERDPLLYTQYF. CDR3 bases: TGTGCCAGCAGCTCCCCCGAGCGGGACCCTCTTTTATATACGCAGTATTTT. The full variable domain, rest sourced from reference TRBV7-8 and TRBJ2-3, is GAGVSQSPRYKVAKRGQDVALRCDPISGHVSLFWYQQALGQGPEFLTYFQNEAQLDKSGLPSDRFFAERPEGSVSTLKIQRTQQEDSAVYLCASSSPERDPLLYTQYFGPGTRLTVL.

The genes are TRBV25-1 and TRBJ2-1; 10 bases fit TRBD2. In germline, CDR1 is MGHDK, CDR2 SYGVNS. The CDR3 runs 21 residues. J gave up 0 bases and V 0 bases, and 14 bases lay outside the gene matches. The CDR3 bases are TGTGCCAGCAGTGAATATTTGAGCGGGAGGGCCGTGGCGAGCTCCTACAATGAGCAGTTCTTC. Translating it yields CASSEYLSGRAVASSYNEQFF.

This clonotype was seen a handful of times. This chain connects TRBV6-5 to TRBJ2-1; D could derive from TRBD1 or TRBD2 (5 bases each). Germline loops: CDR1 MNHEY, CDR2 SVGAGI. V lost 3 bases, J lost 4 bases, and 16 bases lay in between. The CDR3 length is 16 residues. The CDR3 loop is CASSYMRQGVYNEQFF. The CDR3 coding sequence is TGTGCCAGCAGTTATATGCGGCAGGGAGTTTACAATGAGCAGTTCTTC.

This clonotype appeared a few times. V is TRBV4-3 and J is TRBJ1-1; D might be TRBD1 (5 bases). The CDR3 has 14 residues. V was cut by 2 bases and J by 1 base, with 8 bases left in between. Germline CDR1 reads LGHNA; CDR2 reads YSLEER. The CDR3 sequence is CASSQRGGNTEAFF. In DNA form, the CDR3 reads TGCGCCAGCAGCCAACGTGGGGGGAACACTGAAGCTTTCTTT.

J is TRBJ1-1 and V is TRBV5-1; maybe TRBD1 (5 bases). This CDR3 comprises 15 residues. CDR1 and CDR2 from the germline V gene are SGHRS and YFSETQ. V was shortened by 4 bases and J by 3 bases, with 16 bases between the two germline ends. As DNA, the CDR3 is TGCGCCAGCAGCACTCGGGGGGTTCAGGACACTGAAGCTTTCTTT. Encoded protein: CASSTRGVQDTEAFF.

This clonotype came up a few times. The chain has TRBV7-2 and TRBJ1-1; no firm D call. The CDR3 is 15 residues long. Germline values: CDR1 SGHTA, CDR2 FQGNSA. The V and J ends lost 5 bases and 0 bases respectively, with 13 bases between them. CDR3 in DNA: TGTGCCAGCAGCCCGGCGGCAGGAATGAACACTGAAGCTTTCTTT. This codes for CASSPAAGMNTEAFF.

The gene calls are TRBV5-1 and TRBJ2-7, with TRBD1 matching 7 bases. After removal of 4 bases from V and 2 bases from J, the junction contained 12 bases not matched to a gene. The germline CDR1 and CDR2 sequences are SGHRS and YFSETQ. This CDR3 is built from 16 residues. The CDR3 region has the DNA TGCGCCAGCAGCGGGACAGCCCGAGAAAAAACCTACGAGCAGTACTTC. It encodes CASSGTAREKTYEQYF. Looking up the rest from reference TRBV5-1 and TRBJ2-7 gives the full variable domain: KAGVTQTPRYLIKTRGQQVTLSCSPISGHRSVSWYQQTPGQGLQFLFEYFSETQRNKGNFPGRFSGRQFSNSRSEMNVSTLELGDSALYLCASSGTAREKTYEQYFGPGTRLTVT.

This clonotype was counted a few times. V gene TRBV29-1 combines with J gene TRBJ1-5, with 9 bases identical to TRBD1. The CDR3 loop spans 14 amino acids. The V gene end was trimmed by 1 base and the J gene end by 4 bases; junction bases not matched to a gene: 2. Germline CDR1 reads SQVTM; CDR2 reads ANQGSEA. The CDR3 is CSVEAGTGNQPQHF. The CDR3 nucleotides are TGCAGCGTTGAAGCCGGGACAGGGAATCAGCCCCAGCATTTT.

The chain is built from TRBV28 and TRBJ1-4, with 10 bases that match TRBD1. V lost 9 bases, J lost 6 bases, and 4 bases stayed unmatched. The length of the CDR3 is 13 residues. Germline lookup yields CDR1 MDHEN and CDR2 SYDVKM. Here the CDR3 DNA reads TGTGCCAGTAGCGGGACAGGGGATGAAAAACTGTTTTTT. Amino acid sequence: CASSGTGDEKLFF.

This clonotype was observed a handful of times. The CDR3, as DNA: TGCAGTGCTAGAGATTGGCCGGGGCGGGTAACTGAAGCTTTCTTT. Protein product: CSARDWPGRVTEAFF. The chain has TRBV20-1 and TRBJ1-1; perhaps TRBD1 as D (5 bases). CDR1 and CDR2 from the germline V gene are DFQATT and SNEGSKA (reference sequence). V lost 0 bases and J 5 bases, leaving 16 bases between the germline ends. CDR3 length equals 15 residues.

This clonotype came up once. This chain connects TRBV12-3 or TRBV12-4 to TRBJ2-3, with 7 bases identical to TRBD2. The CDR3 extends over 15 amino acids. V lost 6 bases to trimming and J lost 4 bases; unmatched junction nucleotides: 10. This CDR3 reads CASRTGEGGADTQYF. CDR3 DNA sequence: TGTGCCAGCAGAACCGGGGAGGGTGGGGCAGATACGCAGTATTTT.

This clonotype has a handful of counts. DNA for the CDR3: TGTGCCAGCAGCCAAGACAGGGGAGTCTATGGCTACACCTTC. This encodes CASSQDRGVYGYTF. The chain links TRBV4-2 to TRBJ1-2; the D gene is possibly TRBD1 (6 bases). Trimming pared 0 bases from V and 4 bases from J, leaving 9 bases between. Germline values: CDR1 LGHNA, CDR2 YNFKEQ. This CDR3 is built from 14 residues.